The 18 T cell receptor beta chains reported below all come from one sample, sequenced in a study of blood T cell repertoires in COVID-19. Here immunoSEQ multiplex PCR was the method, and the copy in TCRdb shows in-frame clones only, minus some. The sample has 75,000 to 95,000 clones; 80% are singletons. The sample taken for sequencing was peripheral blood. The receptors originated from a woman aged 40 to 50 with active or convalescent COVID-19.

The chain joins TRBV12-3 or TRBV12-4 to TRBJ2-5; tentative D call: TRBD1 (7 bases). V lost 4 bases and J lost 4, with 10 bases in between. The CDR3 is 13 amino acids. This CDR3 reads CASSSGGRETQYF. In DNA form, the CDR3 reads TGTGCCAGCAGTTCAGGGGGGCGAGAGACCCAGTACTTC.

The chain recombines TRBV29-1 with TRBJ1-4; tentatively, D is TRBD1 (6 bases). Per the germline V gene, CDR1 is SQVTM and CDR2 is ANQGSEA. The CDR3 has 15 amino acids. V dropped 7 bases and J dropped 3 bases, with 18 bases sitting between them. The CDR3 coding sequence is TGCAGCGCTCAAATTTTCAGGGGACCTAATGAAAAACTGTTTTTT. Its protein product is CSAQIFRGPNEKLFF. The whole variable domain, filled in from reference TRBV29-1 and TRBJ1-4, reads SAVISQKPSRDICQRGTSLTIQCQVDSQVTMMFWYRQQPGQSLTLIATANQGSEATYESGFVIDKFPISRPNLTFSTLTVSNMSPEDSSIYLCSAQIFRGPNEKLFFGSGTQLSVL.

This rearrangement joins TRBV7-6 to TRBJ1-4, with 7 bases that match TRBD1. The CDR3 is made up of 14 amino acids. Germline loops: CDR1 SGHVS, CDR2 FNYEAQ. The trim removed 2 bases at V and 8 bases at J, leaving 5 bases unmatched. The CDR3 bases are TGTGCCAGCAGCTTACGTCCACAGGGGGAAAAACTGTTTTTT. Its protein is CASSLRPQGEKLFF.

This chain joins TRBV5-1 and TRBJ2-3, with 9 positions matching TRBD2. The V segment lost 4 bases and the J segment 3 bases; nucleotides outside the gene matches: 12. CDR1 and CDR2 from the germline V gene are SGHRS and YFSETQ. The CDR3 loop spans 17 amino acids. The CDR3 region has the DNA TGCGCCAGCAGCAGAGGGACTAGCAGTTATAGTACAGATACGCAGTATTTT. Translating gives CASSRGTSSYSTDTQYF. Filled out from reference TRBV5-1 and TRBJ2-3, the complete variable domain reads KAGVTQTPRYLIKTRGQQVTLSCSPISGHRSVSWYQQTPGQGLQFLFEYFSETQRNKGNFPGRFSGRQFSNSRSEMNVSTLELGDSALYLCASSRGTSSYSTDTQYFGPGTRLTVL.

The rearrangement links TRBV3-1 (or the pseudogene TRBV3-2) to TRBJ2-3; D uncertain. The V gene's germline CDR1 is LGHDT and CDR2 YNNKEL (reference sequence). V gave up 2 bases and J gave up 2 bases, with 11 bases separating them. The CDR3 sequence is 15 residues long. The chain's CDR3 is CASSQSGSPTDTQYF. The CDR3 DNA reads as TGTGCCAGCAGCCAATCCGGGTCACCCACAGATACGCAGTATTTT.

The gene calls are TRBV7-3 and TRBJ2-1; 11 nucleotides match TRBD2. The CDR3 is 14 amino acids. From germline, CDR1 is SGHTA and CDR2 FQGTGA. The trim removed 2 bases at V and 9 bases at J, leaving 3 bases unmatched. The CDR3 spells CASSLVGLAAEQFF. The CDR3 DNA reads TGTGCCAGCAGCTTAGTGGGACTAGCGGCTGAGCAGTTCTTC.

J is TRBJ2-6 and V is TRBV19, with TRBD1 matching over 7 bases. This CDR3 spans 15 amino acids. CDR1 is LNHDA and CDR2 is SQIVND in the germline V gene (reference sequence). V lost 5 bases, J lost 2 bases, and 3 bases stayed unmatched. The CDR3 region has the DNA TGTGCCAGTAGTTCAGACAGGGCTGGGGCCAACGTCCTGACTTTC. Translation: CASSSDRAGANVLTF.

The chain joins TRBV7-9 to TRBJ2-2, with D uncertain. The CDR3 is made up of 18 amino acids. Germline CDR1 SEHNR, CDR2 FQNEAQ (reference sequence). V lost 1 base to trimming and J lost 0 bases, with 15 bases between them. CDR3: CASSLVLSAGTNTGELFF. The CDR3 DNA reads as TGTGCCAGCAGCTTAGTCCTTTCGGCAGGTACGAACACCGGGGAGCTGTTTTTT.

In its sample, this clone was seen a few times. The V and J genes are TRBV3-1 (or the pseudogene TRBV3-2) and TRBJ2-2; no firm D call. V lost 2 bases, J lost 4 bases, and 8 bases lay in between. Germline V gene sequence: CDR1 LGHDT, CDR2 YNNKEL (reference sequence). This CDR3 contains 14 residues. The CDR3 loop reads CASSQIPGTGELFF. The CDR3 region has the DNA TGTGCCAGCAGCCAAATACCCGGCACCGGGGAGCTGTTTTTT.

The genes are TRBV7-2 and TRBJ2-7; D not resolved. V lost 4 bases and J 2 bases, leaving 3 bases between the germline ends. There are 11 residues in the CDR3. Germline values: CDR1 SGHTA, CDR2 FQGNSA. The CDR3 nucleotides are TGTGCCAGCAGCTCTACCTACGAGCAGTACTTC. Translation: CASSSTYEQYF.

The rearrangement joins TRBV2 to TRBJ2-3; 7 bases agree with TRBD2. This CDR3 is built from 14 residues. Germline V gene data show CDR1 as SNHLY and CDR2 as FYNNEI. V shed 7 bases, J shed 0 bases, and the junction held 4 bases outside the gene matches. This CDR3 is CASKTSPSTDTQYF. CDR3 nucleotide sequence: TGTGCCAGCAAGACTAGCCCGAGCACAGATACGCAGTATTTT.

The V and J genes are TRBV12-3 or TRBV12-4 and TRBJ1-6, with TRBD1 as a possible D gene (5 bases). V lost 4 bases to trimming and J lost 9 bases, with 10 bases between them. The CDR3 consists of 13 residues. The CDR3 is CASSWGTGSPLHF. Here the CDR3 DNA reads TGTGCCAGCAGTTGGGGCACTGGTTCACCCCTCCACTTT.

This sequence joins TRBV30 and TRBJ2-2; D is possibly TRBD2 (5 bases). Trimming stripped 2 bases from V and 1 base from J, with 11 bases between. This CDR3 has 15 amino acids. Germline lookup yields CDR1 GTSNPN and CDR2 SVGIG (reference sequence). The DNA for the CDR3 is TGTGCCTGGAGTACCGGGATGGGGAACACCGGGGAGCTGTTTTTT. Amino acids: CAWSTGMGNTGELFF.

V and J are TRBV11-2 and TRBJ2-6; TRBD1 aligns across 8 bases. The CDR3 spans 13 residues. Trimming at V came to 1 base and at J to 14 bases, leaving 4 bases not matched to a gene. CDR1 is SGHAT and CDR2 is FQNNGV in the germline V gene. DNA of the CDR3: TGTGCCAGCAGCTTAGGGTCCAGGGGGCTCCTGACTTTC. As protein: CASSLGSRGLLTF.

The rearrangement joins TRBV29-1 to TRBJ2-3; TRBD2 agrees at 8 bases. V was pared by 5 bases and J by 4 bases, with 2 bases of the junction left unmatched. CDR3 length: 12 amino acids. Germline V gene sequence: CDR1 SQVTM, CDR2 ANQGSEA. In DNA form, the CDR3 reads TGCAGCGTTCGGGGACTAGCAGATACGCAGTATTTT. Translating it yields CSVRGLADTQYF.

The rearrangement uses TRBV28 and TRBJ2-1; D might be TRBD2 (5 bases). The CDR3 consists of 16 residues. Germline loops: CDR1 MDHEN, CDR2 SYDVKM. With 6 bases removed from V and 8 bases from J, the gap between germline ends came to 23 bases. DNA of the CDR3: TGTGCCAGCAGGACATCGGGCGGGTCTGGGTTCGATGAGCAGTTCTTC. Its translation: CASRTSGGSGFDEQFF.

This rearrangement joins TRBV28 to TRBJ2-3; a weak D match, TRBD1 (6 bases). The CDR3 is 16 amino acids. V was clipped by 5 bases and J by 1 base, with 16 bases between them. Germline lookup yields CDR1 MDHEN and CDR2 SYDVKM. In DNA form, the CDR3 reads TGTGCCAGCAGTCGAGATACCGCAGGGGGCACAGATACGCAGTATTTT. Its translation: CASSRDTAGGTDTQYF. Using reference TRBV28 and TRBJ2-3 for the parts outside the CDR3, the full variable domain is DVKVTQSSRYLVKRTGEKVFLECVQDMDHENMFWYRQDPGLGLRLIYFSYDVKMKEKGDIPEGYSVSREKKERFSLILESASTNQTSMYLCASSRDTAGGTDTQYFGPGTRLTVL.

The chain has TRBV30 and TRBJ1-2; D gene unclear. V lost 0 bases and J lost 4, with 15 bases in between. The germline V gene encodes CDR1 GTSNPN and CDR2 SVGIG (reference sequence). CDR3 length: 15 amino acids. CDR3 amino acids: CAWSVRGTVSYGYTF. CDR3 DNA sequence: TGTGCCTGGAGTGTAAGAGGCACCGTGAGCTATGGCTACACCTTC.